These 23 T cell receptor beta chains share one sample of origin, sequenced in a study of cytomegalovirus exposure and HLA in healthy donors. Profiling relied on immunoSEQ multiplex PCR, and the TCRdb table lists in-frame clones only, not all of them. Here the sample spans about 280,000 clones, roughly 90% being singletons. The sample comprised PBMCs. The receptors were gathered from a woman aged 18-29 years in good health and CMV-seronegative.

V and J are TRBV19 and TRBJ2-7, with 9 nucleotides matching TRBD1. The V and J ends lost 6 bases and 11 bases, in that order; junction bases with no gene match: 14. This CDR3 spans 14 amino acids. The V gene's germline CDR1 is LNHDA and CDR2 SQIVND (reference sequence). CDR3 DNA sequence: TGTGCCAGTAGGACCGGGACAGGGACCGTAAGGGAGTACTTC. Protein: CASRTGTGTVREYF.

The V gene is TRBV11-3, the J gene TRBJ2-7; possibly TRBD2 for D (5 bases). The CDR3 extends over 13 amino acids. Germline V gives CDR1 SGHNT, CDR2 YENEEA. Trimming left V 1 base short and J 5 bases short, with 9 bases between. CDR3 residues: CASSLGVGDEQYF. CDR3 DNA sequence: TGTGCCAGCAGCTTAGGGGTCGGGGACGAGCAGTACTTC.

The chain couples TRBV2 to TRBJ2-2; D possibly corresponds to TRBD1 (5 bases). The CDR3 contains 12 residues. Germline CDR1 reads SNHLY; CDR2 reads FYNNEI. Trimming took 5 bases from V and 5 from J, leaving 6 bases between them. The CDR3: CASSTGTGELFF. The CDR3 DNA reads as TGTGCCAGCAGTACAGGTACCGGGGAGCTGTTTTTT.

The chain employs TRBV16 and TRBJ2-3; D remains unclear. The V gene's germline CDR1 is KGHSY and CDR2 FQNENV. Trimming removed 3 bases from V and 2 bases from J, with 9 bases in between. This CDR3 contains 14 residues. CDR3 region: CASSQFRYTDTQYF. The CDR3, as DNA: TGTGCCAGCAGCCAGTTCAGATACACAGATACGCAGTATTTT.

This chain connects TRBV29-1 to TRBJ2-2; D gene unclear. V gave up 1 base and J gave up 1 base, with 4 bases separating them. The CDR3 has 13 amino acids. In germline, CDR1 is SQVTM, CDR2 ANQGSEA. This CDR3 is CSVEVLNTGELFF. The DNA for the CDR3 is TGCAGCGTTGAAGTCCTGAACACCGGGGAGCTGTTTTTT.

In this sample, this clone turned up a few times. This rearrangement joins TRBV7-2 to TRBJ1-2; 8 positions agree with TRBD1. Germline CDR1 is SGHTA and CDR2 is FQGNSA. The V gene end was trimmed by 1 base and the J gene end by 7 bases; junction bases not matched to a gene: 2. CDR3 length equals 13 residues. The CDR3 DNA reads TGTGCCAGCAGCTTAGGGGGACAGGCTGGCTACACCTTC. Translated: CASSLGGQAGYTF.

This chain links TRBV6-5 with TRBJ2-5; D possibly corresponds to TRBD2 (5 bases). CDR3 size: 15 residues. Between the trimmed V and J ends, which lost 11 bases and 1 base, there was a span of 20 bases. CDR1 and CDR2 (germline): MNHEY, SVGAGI. The chain's CDR3 is CAVARQPVIQETQYF. The CDR3 DNA sequence: TGTGCCGTAGCGAGGCAGCCCGTTATCCAAGAGACCCAGTACTTC.

This chain uses TRBV25-1 with TRBJ1-5, with 7 positions matching TRBD1. The length of the CDR3 is 16 residues. Per germline, CDR1 MGHDK and CDR2 SYGVNS. The ends lost 4 bases at V and 6 bases at J; junction bases unmatched: 12. The CDR3 is CASSASVRGWGQPQHF. Written as DNA, the CDR3 is TGTGCCAGCAGTGCCTCAGTCAGGGGGTGGGGTCAGCCCCAGCATTTT.

This clone was recorded only once. This chain links TRBV25-1 with TRBJ1-2; 7 bases align to TRBD1. Germline CDR1 and CDR2: MGHDK and SYGVNS. The trim removed 11 bases at V and 6 bases at J, leaving 9 bases unmatched. The CDR3 has 12 amino acids. Here the CDR3 DNA reads TGTGCCTCCTCAGGGGGTTCTAATGGCTACACCTTC. This encodes CASSGGSNGYTF.

The V gene is TRBV27, the J gene TRBJ2-7; possibly TRBD2 for D (5 bases). V lost 7 bases and J lost 4, with 20 bases in between. This CDR3 is built from 15 residues. Germline V gene lookup returns CDR1 MNHEY and CDR2 SMNVEV (reference sequence). CDR3 region: CASKGGLPLAYEQYF. CDR3 in DNA: TGTGCCAGCAAGGGCGGGCTTCCCCTTGCTTACGAGCAGTACTTC.

The V call is TRBV28, the J call TRBJ1-5; 7 bases agree with TRBD1. Germline trimming cut 6 bases from V and 0 bases from J; bases unmatched to any gene: 11. CDR1 is MDHEN and CDR2 is SYDVKM in the germline V gene. This CDR3 has 17 amino acids. CDR3 nucleotides: TGTGCCAGCAGCTATCTAGGGGACAGATATAGCAATCAGCCCCAGCATTTT. This encodes CASSYLGDRYSNQPQHF.

CDR3 sequence: CASSVGGGQAYEQYF. The CDR3 DNA reads TGTGCCAGCAGCGTAGGAGGGGGCCAAGCCTACGAGCAGTACTTC. The chain recombines TRBV9 with TRBJ2-7, with 7 bases identical to TRBD1. Trimming cost V 0 bases and J 2 bases; bases outside gene matches: 5. CDR3 length equals 15 residues. CDR1 and CDR2 (germline): SGDLS, YYNGEE.

The V call is TRBV7-2, the J call TRBJ1-3; TRBD1 agrees at 8 bases. CDR3 length: 18 amino acids. The germline V gene encodes CDR1 SGHTA and CDR2 FQGNSA. With 2 bases clipped from V and 1 base from J, the junction kept 10 bases outside the gene matches. CDR3 in amino acids: CASSLTFFRGLSGNTIYF. The CDR3 DNA sequence: TGTGCCAGCAGCTTAACTTTTTTCAGGGGGCTTTCTGGAAACACCATATATTTT.

The J gene is TRBJ2-5, the V gene TRBV5-1; the D gene is possibly TRBD1 (6 bases). This CDR3 comprises 13 residues. Trimming took 8 bases from V and 3 from J, leaving 14 bases between them. The V gene's germline CDR1 is SGHRS and CDR2 YFSETQ. The CDR3 region has the DNA TGCGCCAGGACGGACAGACTCGAAGAGACCCAGTACTTC. It codes for CARTDRLEETQYF.

This clone was found a few times. The rearrangement joins TRBV27 to TRBJ1-1; D is uncertain. V was pared by 4 bases and J by 0 bases, with 6 bases between. The germline gives CDR1 MNHEY, CDR2 SMNVEV (reference sequence). This CDR3 contains 13 residues. CDR3 nucleotides: TGTGCCAGCAGTTCGTCCCTGAACACTGAAGCTTTCTTT. Amino acid sequence: CASSSSLNTEAFF.

The count of this clone is one. The chain has TRBV9 and TRBJ2-7; 10 bases agree with TRBD1. V was clipped by 4 bases and J by 3 bases; unmatched bases: 4. This CDR3 has 14 residues. Germline V lookup: CDR1 SGDLS, CDR2 YYNGEE. The CDR3 is CASSIGQGVYEQYF. CDR3 sequence (DNA): TGTGCCAGCAGCATCGGACAGGGGGTCTACGAGCAGTACTTC.

V gene TRBV5-4 combines with J gene TRBJ1-2; 11 bases are shared with TRBD1. Germline CDR1 and CDR2: SGHNT and YYREEE (reference sequence). V was clipped by 0 bases and J by 3 bases; unmatched bases: 1. The CDR3 extends over 15 amino acids. The CDR3 DNA follows: TGTGCCAGCAGCTTGGGGGGACAGGGGGACTATGGCTACACCTTC. Amino acids: CASSLGGQGDYGYTF.

This chain connects TRBV18 to TRBJ1-6; TRBD1 is a possible D gene (6 bases). The CDR3 extends over 16 amino acids. V lost 3 bases and J 8 bases, leaving 17 bases between the germline ends. The V gene's germline CDR1 is KGHSH and CDR2 LQKENI. The CDR3 is CASSPLPDSVYSPLHF. The CDR3 DNA is TGTGCCAGCTCACCTCTCCCGGACAGCGTCTATTCACCCCTCCACTTT.

V gene TRBV29-1 combines with J gene TRBJ2-7; 12 bases line up with TRBD1. Trimming cost V 3 bases and J 3 bases; bases outside gene matches: 6. The CDR3 length is 15 residues. CDR1 and CDR2 (germline): SQVTM, ANQGSEA. CDR3 DNA sequence: TGCAGCGTTGAGGGACAGGGGGCGAACTTCTACGAGCAGTACTTC. Translated, it gives CSVEGQGANFYEQYF.

The chain has TRBV9 and TRBJ1-4, with D hard to call. V dropped 4 bases and J dropped 7 bases, with 14 bases sitting between them. Germline CDR1 reads SGDLS; CDR2 reads YYNGEE. The length of the CDR3 is 14 residues. The CDR3 loop is CASSPGSGSEKLFF. The DNA of the CDR3 is TGTGCCAGCAGCCCGGGGAGCGGGTCTGAAAAACTGTTTTTT.

This clone was seen a handful of times. This sequence joins TRBV27 and TRBJ1-2; TRBD1 agrees at 7 bases. The germline CDR1 and CDR2 sequences are MNHEY and SMNVEV (reference sequence). The ends lost 3 bases at V and 2 bases at J; junction bases unmatched: 6. There are 15 residues in the CDR3. The CDR3: CASSFRTGLNYGYTF. The CDR3 region has the DNA TGTGCCAGCAGTTTTCGGACAGGATTGAACTATGGCTACACCTTC.

About this clone: Germline is not matched at one junction end, which may reflect a read error. The chain combines TRBV11-3 with TRBJ2-3; 8 nucleotides line up with TRBD2. Germline V gene sequence: CDR1 SGHNT, CDR2 YENEEA. The CDR3 loop spans 12 amino acids. In nucleotides, the CDR3 is TGTGCCAGCAGCTTAGGTACGGGAGGGCCGTTCTTT. This translates into CASSLGTGGPFF. The complete variable domain, with remaining parts taken from reference TRBV11-3 and TRBJ2-3, reads EAGVVQSPRYKIIEKKQPVAFWCNPISGHNTLYWYLQNLGQGPELLIRYENEEAVDDSQLPKDRFSAERLKGVDSTLKIQPAELGDSAVYLCASSLGTGGPFFGPGTRLTVL.

This clone is deemed medium-sized. The chain uses TRBV21-1 and TRBJ2-7; the DNA was not used to check the table's D call, TRBD1. TRBV21-1 is recorded as a pseudogene. The CDR3 length is 14 residues. CDR3: CASSTWTFRGEQYF. The CDR3 region has the DNA TGTGCCAGCAGCACATGGACATTCAGGGGGGAGCAGTACTTC.